This T cell receptor beta chain was found in a study of blood T cells in healthy people across ages. Study-level background: For every two T cells, template switching captured about one barcoded beta molecule.

Combining a sample-barcoded 5' primer with a J-beta primer mix, a second PCR ran for about 7 to 11 cycles. Researchers report that a template-switch adaptor with 12 random nucleotides tagged each cDNA molecule. MiXCR, run by TCRdb on the 5' RACE reads, gives a single entry per CDR3 protein. There are about 1.6 million distinct CDR3 sequences in the sample; about 32% occur only once, and around 11% lies in the top ten. Study-wide results and limits: Donors of long life had a larger count of naive CD4+ cells and greater diversity than aged donors.

Of note for this clonotype: Its antigen remains unknown.

The sample comprised blood. The sequence derives from a woman under 40 in good health.

This CDR3 reads CASSELYQFNQPQHF. The CDR3 DNA reads TGTGCCAGCAGTGAACTTTATCAGTTCAATCAGCCCCAGCATTTT. V and J are TRBV6-1 and TRBJ1-5; unclear D gene. This CDR3 is 15 amino acids long. The germline V gene encodes CDR1 MNHNS and CDR2 SASEGT. Trimming pared 2 bases from V and 3 bases from J, leaving 11 bases between.